The present T cell receptor (beta chain) was sequenced within a study of blood T cell repertoires in COVID-19. Across the whole study: Donors in the United States, Italy and Spain gave samples during acute or convalescent COVID-19. The cDNA or gDNA used as material had been derived from T cells, B-cell-depleted T cells, or PBMCs.

The germline V and J ends were trimmed by 0 bases and 0 bases, with 12 bases remaining between them. The CDR3 consists of 16 residues. The germline CDR1 and CDR2 sequences are SGHDT and YYEEEE. Per the original methods: Estimation of nucleated cell counts was performed using reference gene primer amplification. Assay: immunoSEQ multiplex PCR; the TCRdb copy retains only in-frame clones and omits some. V and J calls and clone size follow that table, whereas D and trimming were derived from the DNA. The repertoire holds 50,000 to 70,000 clones, about 78% seen once, with around 21% in the top ten. The chain links TRBV5-6 to TRBJ1-1; D not resolved. This TCR was recovered from a man aged 45-65 years with active or convalescent COVID-19. The source material was peripheral blood. The CDR3 nucleotides are TGTGCCAGCAGCTTGGACGGGGAGTATATGAACACTGAAGCTTTCTTT. Protein: CASSLDGEYMNTEAFF.